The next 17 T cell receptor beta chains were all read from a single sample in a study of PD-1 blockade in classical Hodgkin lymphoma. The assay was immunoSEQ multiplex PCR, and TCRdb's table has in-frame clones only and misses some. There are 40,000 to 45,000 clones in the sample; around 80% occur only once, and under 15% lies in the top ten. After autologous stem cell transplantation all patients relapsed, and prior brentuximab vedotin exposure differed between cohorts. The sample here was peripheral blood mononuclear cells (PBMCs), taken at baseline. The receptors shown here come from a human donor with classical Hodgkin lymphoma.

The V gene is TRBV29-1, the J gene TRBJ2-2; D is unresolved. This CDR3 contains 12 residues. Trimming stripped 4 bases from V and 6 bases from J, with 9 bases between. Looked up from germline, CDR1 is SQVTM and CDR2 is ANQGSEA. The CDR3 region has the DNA TGCAGCGTTGTCACCCCGTCCGGGGAGCTGTTTTTT. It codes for CSVVTPSGELFF.

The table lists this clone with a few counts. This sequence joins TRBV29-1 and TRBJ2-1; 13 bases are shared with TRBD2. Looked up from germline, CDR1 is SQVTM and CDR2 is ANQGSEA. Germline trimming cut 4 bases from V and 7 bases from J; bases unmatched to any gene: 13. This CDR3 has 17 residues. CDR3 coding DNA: TGCAGCGTTGTCGGACTAGCGGGGGAAGGATCGGAGAATGAGCAGTTCTTC. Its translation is CSVVGLAGEGSENEQFF.

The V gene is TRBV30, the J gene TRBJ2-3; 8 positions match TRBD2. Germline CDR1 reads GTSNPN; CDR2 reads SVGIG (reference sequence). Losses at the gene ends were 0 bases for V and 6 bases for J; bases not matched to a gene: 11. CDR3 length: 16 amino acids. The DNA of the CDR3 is TGTGCCTGGAGTGTCGGGGGGGGGAGCCTGGCGGATACGCAGTATTTT. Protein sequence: CAWSVGGGSLADTQYF.

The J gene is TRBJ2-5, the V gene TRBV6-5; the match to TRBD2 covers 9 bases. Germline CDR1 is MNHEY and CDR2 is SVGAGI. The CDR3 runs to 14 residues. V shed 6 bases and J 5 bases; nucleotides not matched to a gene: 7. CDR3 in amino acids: CASSNSGGRETQYF. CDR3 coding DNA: TGTGCCAGCAGCAATAGCGGGGGCCGGGAGACCCAGTACTTC.

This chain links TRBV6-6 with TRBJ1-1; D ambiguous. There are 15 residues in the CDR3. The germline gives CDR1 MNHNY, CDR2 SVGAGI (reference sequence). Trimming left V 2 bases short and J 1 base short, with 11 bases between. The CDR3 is CASSYIAARNTEAFF. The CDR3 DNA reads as TGTGCCAGCAGTTACATAGCGGCGAGGAACACTGAAGCTTTCTTT.

The CDR3 is CASSPRGDQPQHF. The CDR3 DNA is TGTGCCAGCAGCCCACGGGGAGATCAGCCCCAGCATTTT. The chain recombines TRBV11-2 with TRBJ1-5; D remains ambiguous. The CDR3 consists of 13 residues. Trimming took 5 bases from V and 5 from J, leaving 10 bases between them. Germline CDR1 SGHAT, CDR2 FQNNGV.

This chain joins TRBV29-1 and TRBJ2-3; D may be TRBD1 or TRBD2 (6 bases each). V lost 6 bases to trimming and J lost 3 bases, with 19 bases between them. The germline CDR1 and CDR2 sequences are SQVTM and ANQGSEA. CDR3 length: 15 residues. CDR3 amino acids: CSVGPGGWGTDTQYF. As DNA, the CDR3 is TGCAGCGTCGGACCCGGGGGCTGGGGGACAGATACGCAGTATTTT.

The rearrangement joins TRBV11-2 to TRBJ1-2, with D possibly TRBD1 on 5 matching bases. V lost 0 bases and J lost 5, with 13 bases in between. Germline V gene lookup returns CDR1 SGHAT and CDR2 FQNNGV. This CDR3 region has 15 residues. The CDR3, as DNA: TGTGCCAGCAGCTTAGATCTAGCAGGGCTGTATGGCTACACCTTC. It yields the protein CASSLDLAGLYGYTF.

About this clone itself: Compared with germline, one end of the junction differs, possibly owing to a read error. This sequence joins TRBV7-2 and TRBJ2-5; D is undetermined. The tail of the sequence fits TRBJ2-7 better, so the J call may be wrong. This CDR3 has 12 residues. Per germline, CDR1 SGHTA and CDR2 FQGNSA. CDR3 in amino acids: CASSLSSSEQYF. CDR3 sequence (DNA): TGTGCCAGCAGCTTATCCTCCTCCGAGCAGTACTTC.

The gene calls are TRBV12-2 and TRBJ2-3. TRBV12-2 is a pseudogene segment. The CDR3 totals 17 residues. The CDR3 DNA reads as TGTGCACGACCCGGGGCCGCAGTCCCATACCCCACAGATACGCAGTATTTT. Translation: CARPGAAVPYPTDTQYF.

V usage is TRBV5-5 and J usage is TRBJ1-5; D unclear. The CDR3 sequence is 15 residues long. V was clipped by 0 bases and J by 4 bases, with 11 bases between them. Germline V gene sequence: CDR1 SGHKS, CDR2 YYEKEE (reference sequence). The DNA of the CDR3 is TGTGCCAGCAGCTTGGCCGGGCGCTTTAATCAGCCCCAGCATTTT. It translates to CASSLAGRFNQPQHF.

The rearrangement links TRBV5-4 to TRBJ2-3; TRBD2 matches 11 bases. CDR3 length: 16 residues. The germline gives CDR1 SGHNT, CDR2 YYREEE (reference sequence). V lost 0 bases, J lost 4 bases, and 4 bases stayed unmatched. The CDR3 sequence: CASSLVSGGAADTQYF. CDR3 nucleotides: TGTGCCAGCAGCTTGGTTAGCGGGGGGGCCGCAGATACGCAGTATTTT.

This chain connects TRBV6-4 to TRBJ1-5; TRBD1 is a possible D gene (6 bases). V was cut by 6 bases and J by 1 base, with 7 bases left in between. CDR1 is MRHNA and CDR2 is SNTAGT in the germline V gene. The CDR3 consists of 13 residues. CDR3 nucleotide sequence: TGTGCCAGCAGCGGACAGAGCAATCAGCCCCAGCATTTT. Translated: CASSGQSNQPQHF.

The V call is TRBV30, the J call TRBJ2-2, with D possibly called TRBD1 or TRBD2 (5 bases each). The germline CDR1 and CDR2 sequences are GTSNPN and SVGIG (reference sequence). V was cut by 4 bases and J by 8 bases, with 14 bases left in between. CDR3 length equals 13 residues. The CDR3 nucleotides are TGTGCCTGGACGGCCCTCTGGGGGGGGGAGCTGTTTTTT. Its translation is CAWTALWGGELFF. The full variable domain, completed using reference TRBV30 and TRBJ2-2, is SQTIHQWPATLVQPVGSPLSLECTVEGTSNPNLYWYRQAAGRGLQLLFYSVGIGQISSEVPQNLSASRPQDRQFILSSKKLLLSDSGFYLCAWTALWGGELFFGEGSRLTVL.

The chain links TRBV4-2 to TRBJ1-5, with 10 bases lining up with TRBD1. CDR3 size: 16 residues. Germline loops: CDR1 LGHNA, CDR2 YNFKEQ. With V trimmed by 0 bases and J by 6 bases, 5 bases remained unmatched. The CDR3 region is CASSQDQGTGVQPQHF. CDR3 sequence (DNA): TGTGCCAGCAGCCAAGATCAAGGGACAGGGGTTCAGCCCCAGCATTTT.

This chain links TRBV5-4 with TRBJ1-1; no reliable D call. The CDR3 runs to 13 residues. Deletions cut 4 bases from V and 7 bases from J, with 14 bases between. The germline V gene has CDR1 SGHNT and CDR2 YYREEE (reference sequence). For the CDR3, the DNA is TGTGCCAGCAGCACCCCGGCGGACCTTGAAGCTTTCTTT. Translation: CASSTPADLEAFF.

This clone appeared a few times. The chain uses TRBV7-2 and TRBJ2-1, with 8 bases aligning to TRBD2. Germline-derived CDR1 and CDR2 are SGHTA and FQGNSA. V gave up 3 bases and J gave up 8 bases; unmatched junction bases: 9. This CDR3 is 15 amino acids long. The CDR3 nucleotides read TGTGCCAGCAGCTTTGTGGCCAGCGGGGGCCATGAGCAGTTCTTC. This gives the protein CASSFVASGGHEQFF. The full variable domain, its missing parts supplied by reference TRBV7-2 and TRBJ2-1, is GAGVSQSPSNKVTEKGKDVELRCDPISGHTALYWYRQSLGQGLEFLIYFQGNSAPDKSGLPSDRFSAERTGGSVSTLTIQRTQQEDSAVYLCASSFVASGGHEQFFGPGTRLTVL.